This T cell receptor (beta chain) emerged from a study of cytomegalovirus exposure and HLA in healthy donors. Vbeta (60) and Jbeta (13) primers were used in the PCR. The protocol was immunoSEQ multiplex PCR, while the TCRdb copy is restricted to in-frame clones and leaves out a portion. The table includes tens of thousands of clones, 70% to 80% detected once. Whole-study findings and limits: Reported performance of the classifier showed diagnosis of cytomegalovirus status with high specificity and sensitivity. The study reported that TCR beta sequences accurately predicted HLA-A and HLA-B alleles in most subjects. A list of approximately 150 TCR beta chains associated with cytomegalovirus was given.

On this clone itself: Antigen specificity is unknown.

The ends were cut back, 0 bases at V and 5 bases at J, with 14 bases in the middle. CDR3 size: 16 residues. CDR1 and CDR2 (germline): MNHNS, SASEGT. This chain connects TRBV6-1 to TRBJ1-5; possible D gene TRBD1, 5 bases. Input material: PBMCs. The TCR comes from a man younger than 30 in good health and CMV-seropositive. In nucleotides, the CDR3 is TGTGCCAGCAGTGAAGCGGTGGCGGCAGGGTATCAGCCCCAGCATTTT. Amino acids: CASSEAVAAGYQPQHF.